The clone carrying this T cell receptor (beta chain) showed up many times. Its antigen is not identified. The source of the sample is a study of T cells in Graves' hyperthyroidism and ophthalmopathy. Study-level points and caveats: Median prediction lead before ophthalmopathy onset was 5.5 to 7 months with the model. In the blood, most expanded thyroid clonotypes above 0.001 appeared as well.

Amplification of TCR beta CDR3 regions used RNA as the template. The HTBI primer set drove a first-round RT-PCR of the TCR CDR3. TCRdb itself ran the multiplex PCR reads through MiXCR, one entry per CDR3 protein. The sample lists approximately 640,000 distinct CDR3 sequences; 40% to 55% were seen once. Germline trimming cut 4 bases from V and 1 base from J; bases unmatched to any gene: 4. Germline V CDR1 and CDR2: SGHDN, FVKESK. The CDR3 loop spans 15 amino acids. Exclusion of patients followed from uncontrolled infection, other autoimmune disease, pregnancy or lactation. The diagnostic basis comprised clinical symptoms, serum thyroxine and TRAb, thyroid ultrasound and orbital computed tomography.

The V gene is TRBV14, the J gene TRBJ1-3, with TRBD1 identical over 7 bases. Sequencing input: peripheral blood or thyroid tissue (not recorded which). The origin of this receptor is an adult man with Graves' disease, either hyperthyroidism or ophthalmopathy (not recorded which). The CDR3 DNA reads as TGTGCCAGCAGCCTGGGACAGCCTTCTGGAAACACCATATATTTT. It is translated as CASSLGQPSGNTIYF.